One T cell receptor (beta chain) is described in this entry. TCRdb used MiXCR to reprocess the RT-PCR reads, holding one entry per CDR3 protein. The sample yields under 200,000 distinct CDR3 sequences, roughly 12% seen once. The length of the CDR3 is 16 residues. Germline-derived CDR1 and CDR2 are SEHNR and FQNEAQ (reference sequence). J lost 5 bases, V lost 2 bases, and 6 bases had no gene match. The record originates from a study of response to subunit inactivated influenza vaccine. Another study also made use of these data, one on T cells expressing NK-cell markers. That source reports: In generating TCR beta cDNA, 5'RACE template switching with UMIs was used.

The chain is built from TRBV7-9 and TRBJ2-2, with 9 bases identical to TRBD1. The sequence was collected from a man in his fifties or sixties who received an inactivated influenza vaccine. The sequenced sample was CD8+ T cells sorted from PBMCs, obtained roughly 13 days after vaccination. The CDR3 nucleotides are TGTGCCAGCAGCTTACTCCCGGGACAGGGTACCGGGGAGCTGTTTTTT. Protein product: CASSLLPGQGTGELFF.